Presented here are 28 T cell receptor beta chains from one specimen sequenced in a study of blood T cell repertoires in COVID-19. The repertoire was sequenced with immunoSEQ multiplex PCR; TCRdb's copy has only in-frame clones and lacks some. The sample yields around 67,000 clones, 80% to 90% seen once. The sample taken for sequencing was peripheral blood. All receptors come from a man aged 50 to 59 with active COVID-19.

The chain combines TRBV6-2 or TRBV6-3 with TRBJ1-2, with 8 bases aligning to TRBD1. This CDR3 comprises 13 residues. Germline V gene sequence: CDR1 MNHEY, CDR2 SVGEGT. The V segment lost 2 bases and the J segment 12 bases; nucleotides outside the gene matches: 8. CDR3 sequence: CASSYPWTGINTF. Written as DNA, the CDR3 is TGTGCCAGCAGTTACCCGTGGACAGGGATAAACACCTTC.

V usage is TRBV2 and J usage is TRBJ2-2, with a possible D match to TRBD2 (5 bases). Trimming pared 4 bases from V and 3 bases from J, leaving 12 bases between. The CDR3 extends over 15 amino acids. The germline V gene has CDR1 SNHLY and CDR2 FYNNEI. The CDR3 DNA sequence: TGTGCCAGCAGTGCGGAGGATTTTGACACCGGGGAGCTGTTTTTT. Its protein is CASSAEDFDTGELFF. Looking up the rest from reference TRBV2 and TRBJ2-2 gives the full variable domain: EPEVTQTPSHQVTQMGQEVILRCVPISNHLYFYWYRQILGQKVEFLVSFYNNEISEKSEIFDDQFSVERPDGSNFTLKIRSTKLEDSAMYFCASSAEDFDTGELFFGEGSRLTVL.

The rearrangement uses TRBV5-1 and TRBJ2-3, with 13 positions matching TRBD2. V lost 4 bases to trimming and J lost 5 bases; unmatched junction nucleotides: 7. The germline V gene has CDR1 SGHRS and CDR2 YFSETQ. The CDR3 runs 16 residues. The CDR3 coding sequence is TGCGCCAGCAGCCCACTAGCGGGAGGGGGAAGAGATACGCAGTATTTT. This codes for CASSPLAGGGRDTQYF. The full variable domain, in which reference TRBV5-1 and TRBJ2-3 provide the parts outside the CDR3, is KAGVTQTPRYLIKTRGQQVTLSCSPISGHRSVSWYQQTPGQGLQFLFEYFSETQRNKGNFPGRFSGRQFSNSRSEMNVSTLELGDSALYLCASSPLAGGGRDTQYFGPGTRLTVL.

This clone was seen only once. This chain's CDR3 is CASSFGGLGEQFF. In DNA, the CDR3 is TGTGCCAGCAGTTTTGGGGGCCTGGGTGAGCAGTTCTTC. The chain uses TRBV12-3 or TRBV12-4 and TRBJ2-1; the D gene is possibly TRBD1 (6 bases). There are 13 residues in the CDR3. The V end lost 3 bases, the J end lost 9 bases, and 12 bases lay between the germline ends.

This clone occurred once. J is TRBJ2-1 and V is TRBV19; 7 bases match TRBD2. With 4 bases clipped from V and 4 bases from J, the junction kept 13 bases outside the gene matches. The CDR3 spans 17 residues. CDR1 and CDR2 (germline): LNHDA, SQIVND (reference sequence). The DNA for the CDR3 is TGTGCCAGTAGTACCTCCCTGGCGGGAGTAAGGTACAATGAGCAGTTCTTC. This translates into CASSTSLAGVRYNEQFF.

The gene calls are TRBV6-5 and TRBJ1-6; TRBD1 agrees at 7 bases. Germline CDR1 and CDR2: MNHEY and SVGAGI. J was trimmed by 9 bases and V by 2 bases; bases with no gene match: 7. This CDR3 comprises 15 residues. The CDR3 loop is CASSYRQGRGSPLHF. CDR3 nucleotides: TGTGCCAGCAGTTACAGACAGGGAAGGGGTTCACCCCTCCACTTT.

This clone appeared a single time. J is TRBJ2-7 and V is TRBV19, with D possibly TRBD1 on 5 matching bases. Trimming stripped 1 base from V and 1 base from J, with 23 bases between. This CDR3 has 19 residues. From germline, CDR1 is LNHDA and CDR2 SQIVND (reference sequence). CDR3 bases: TGTGCCAGTAGTATAGGAGTAGTTAGGAAAACAGGCCAATCCTACGAGCAGTACTTC. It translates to CASSIGVVRKTGQSYEQYF. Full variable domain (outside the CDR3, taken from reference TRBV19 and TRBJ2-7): DGGITQSPKYLFRKEGQNVTLSCEQNLNHDAMYWYRQDPGQGLRLIYYSQIVNDFQKGDIAEGYSVSREKKESFPLTVTSAQKNPTAFYLCASSIGVVRKTGQSYEQYFGPGTRLTVT.

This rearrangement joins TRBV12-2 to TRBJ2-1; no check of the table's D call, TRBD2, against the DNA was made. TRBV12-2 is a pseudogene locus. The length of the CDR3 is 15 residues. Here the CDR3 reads CASRRLGESYNEQFF. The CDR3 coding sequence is TGTGCAAGTCGCCGACTCGGGGAGTCCTACAATGAGCAGTTCTTC.

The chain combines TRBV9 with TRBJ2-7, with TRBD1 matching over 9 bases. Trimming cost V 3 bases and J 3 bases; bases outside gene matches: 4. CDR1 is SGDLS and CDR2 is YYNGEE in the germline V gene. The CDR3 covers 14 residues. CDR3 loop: CASSGTGEGYEQYF. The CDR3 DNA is TGTGCCAGCAGCGGGACAGGGGAAGGCTACGAGCAGTACTTC.

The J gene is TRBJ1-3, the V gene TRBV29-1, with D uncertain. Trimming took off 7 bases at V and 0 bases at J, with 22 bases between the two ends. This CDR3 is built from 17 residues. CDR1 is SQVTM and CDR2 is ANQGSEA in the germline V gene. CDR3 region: CSAWGELGVNSGNTIYF. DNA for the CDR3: TGCAGCGCGTGGGGTGAACTCGGGGTGAACTCTGGAAACACCATATATTTT.

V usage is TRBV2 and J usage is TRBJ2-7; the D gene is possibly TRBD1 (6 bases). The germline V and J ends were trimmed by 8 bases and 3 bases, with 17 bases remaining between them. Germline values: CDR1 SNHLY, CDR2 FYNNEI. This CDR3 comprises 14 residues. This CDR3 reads CASLQGTTYYEQYF. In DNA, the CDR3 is TGTGCCAGCCTCCAAGGGACAACCTACTACGAGCAGTACTTC.

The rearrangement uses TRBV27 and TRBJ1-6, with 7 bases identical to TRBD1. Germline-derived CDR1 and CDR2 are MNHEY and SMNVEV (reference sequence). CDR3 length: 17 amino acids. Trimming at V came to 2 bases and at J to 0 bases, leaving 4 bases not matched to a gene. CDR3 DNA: TGTGCCAGCAGTTTAACGACAGGGACCTCCTATAATTCACCCCTCCACTTT. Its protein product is CASSLTTGTSYNSPLHF.

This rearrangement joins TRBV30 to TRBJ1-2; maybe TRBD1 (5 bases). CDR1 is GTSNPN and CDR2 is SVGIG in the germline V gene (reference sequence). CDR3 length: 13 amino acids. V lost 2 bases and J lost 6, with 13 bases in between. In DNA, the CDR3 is TGTGCCTGGAGTCCCGGACCGGGGGATGGCTACACCTTC. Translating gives CAWSPGPGDGYTF. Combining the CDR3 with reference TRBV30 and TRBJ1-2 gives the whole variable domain SQTIHQWPATLVQPVGSPLSLECTVEGTSNPNLYWYRQAAGRGLQLLFYSVGIGQISSEVPQNLSASRPQDRQFILSSKKLLLSDSGFYLCAWSPGPGDGYTFGSGTRLTVV.

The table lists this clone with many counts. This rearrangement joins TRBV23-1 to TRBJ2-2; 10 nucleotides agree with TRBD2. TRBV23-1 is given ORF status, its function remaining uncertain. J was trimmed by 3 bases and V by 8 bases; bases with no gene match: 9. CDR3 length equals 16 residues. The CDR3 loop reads CASPIAGGIHTGELFF. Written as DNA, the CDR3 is TGCGCCAGCCCCATAGCGGGGGGAATACACACCGGGGAGCTGTTTTTT.

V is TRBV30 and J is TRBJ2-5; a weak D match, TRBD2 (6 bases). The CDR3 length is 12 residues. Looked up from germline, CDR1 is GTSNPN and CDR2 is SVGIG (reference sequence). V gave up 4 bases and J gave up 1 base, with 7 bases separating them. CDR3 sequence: CAWTSAQETQYF. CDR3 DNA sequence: TGTGCCTGGACTAGCGCCCAAGAGACCCAGTACTTC.

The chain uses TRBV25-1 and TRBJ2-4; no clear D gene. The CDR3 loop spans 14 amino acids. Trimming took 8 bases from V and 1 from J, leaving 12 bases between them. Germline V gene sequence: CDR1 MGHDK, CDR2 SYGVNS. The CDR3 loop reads CASVASGAKNIQYF. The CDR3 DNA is TGTGCCAGCGTGGCCTCTGGCGCCAAAAACATTCAGTACTTC.

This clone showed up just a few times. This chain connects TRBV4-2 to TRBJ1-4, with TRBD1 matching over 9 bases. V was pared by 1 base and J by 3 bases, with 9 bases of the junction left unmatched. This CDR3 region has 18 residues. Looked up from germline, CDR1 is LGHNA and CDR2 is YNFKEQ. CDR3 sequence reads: CASSQAPGQGPSNEKLFF. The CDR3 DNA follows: TGTGCCAGCAGCCAAGCCCCCGGACAGGGGCCTTCTAATGAAAAACTGTTTTTT.

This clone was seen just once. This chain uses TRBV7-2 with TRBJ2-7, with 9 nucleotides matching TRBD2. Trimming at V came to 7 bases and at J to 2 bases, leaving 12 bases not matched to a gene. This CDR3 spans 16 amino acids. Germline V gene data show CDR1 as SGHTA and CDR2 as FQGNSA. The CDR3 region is CASTHGERGRAYEQYF. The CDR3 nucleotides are TGTGCCAGCACCCACGGTGAGCGCGGGAGGGCCTACGAGCAGTACTTC.

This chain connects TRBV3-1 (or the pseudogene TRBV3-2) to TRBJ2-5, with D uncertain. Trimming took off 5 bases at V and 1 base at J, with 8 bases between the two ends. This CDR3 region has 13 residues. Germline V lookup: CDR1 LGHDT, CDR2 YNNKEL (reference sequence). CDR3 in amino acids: CASSFSPQETQYF. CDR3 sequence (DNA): TGTGCCAGCAGCTTTAGCCCCCAAGAGACCCAGTACTTC.

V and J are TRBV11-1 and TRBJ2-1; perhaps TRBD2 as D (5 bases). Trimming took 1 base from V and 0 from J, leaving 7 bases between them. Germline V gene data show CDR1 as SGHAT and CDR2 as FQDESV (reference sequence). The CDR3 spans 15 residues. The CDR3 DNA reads TGTGCCAGCAGCTTAGTAGCGAACTCCTACAATGAGCAGTTCTTC. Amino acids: CASSLVANSYNEQFF.

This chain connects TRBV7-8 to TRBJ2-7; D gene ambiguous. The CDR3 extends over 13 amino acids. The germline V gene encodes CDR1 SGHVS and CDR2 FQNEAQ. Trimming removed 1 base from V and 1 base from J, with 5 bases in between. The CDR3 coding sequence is TGTGCCAGCAGCTTAGACAGATCCTACGAGCAGTACTTC. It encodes CASSLDRSYEQYF.

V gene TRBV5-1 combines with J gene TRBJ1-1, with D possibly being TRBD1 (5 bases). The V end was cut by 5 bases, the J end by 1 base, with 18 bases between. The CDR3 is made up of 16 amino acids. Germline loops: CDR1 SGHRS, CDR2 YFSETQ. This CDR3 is CASRKGSGTRNTEAFF. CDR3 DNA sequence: TGCGCCAGCAGGAAAGGGAGCGGGACGCGGAACACTGAAGCTTTCTTT.

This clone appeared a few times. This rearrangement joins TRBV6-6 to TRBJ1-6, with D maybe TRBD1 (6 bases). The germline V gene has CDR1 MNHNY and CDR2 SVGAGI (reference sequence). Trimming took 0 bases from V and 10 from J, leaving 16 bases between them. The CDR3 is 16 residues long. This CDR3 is CASSYSKGRGSSPLHF. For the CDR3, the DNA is TGTGCCAGCAGTTACTCGAAGGGCAGGGGTTCCTCACCCCTCCACTTT.

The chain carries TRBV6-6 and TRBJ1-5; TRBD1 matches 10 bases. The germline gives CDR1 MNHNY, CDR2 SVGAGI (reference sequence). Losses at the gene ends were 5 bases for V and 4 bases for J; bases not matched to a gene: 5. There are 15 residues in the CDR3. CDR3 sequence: CASSPDRGRNQPQHF. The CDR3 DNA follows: TGTGCCAGCAGTCCTGACAGGGGGCGTAATCAGCCCCAGCATTTT.

The CDR3 loop is CASRLIAFSQSTDTQYF. In nucleotides, the CDR3 is TGTGCCAGCAGACTCATCGCTTTTTCACAGTCTACAGATACGCAGTATTTT. V usage is TRBV7-9 and J usage is TRBJ2-3, with D unclear. Germline loops: CDR1 SEHNR, CDR2 FQNEAQ (reference sequence). This CDR3 contains 17 residues. V gave up 6 bases and J gave up 3 bases, with 22 bases separating them.

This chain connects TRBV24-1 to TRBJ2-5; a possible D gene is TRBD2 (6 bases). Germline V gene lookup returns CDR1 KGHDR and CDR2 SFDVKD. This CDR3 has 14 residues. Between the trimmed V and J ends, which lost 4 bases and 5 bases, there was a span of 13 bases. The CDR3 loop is CATSDYGTWETQYF. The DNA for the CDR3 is TGTGCCACCAGTGACTACGGGACTTGGGAGACCCAGTACTTC.

The CDR3 sequence is CAWSLQGGTGELFF. The CDR3 DNA sequence: TGTGCCTGGAGTTTACAGGGCGGCACCGGGGAGCTGTTTTTT. The chain employs TRBV30 and TRBJ2-2; TRBD1 is a possible D gene (6 bases). In germline, CDR1 is GTSNPN, CDR2 SVGIG (reference sequence). The CDR3 loop spans 14 amino acids. V was pared by 2 bases and J by 4 bases, with 11 bases between.

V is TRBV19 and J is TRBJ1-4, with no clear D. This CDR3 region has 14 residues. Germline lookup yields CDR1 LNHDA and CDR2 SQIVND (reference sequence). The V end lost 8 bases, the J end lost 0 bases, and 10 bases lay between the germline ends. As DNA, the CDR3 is TGTGCCAGTCGTGACGGGTCAACTAATGAAAAACTGTTTTTT. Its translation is CASRDGSTNEKLFF. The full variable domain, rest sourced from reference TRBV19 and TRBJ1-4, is DGGITQSPKYLFRKEGQNVTLSCEQNLNHDAMYWYRQDPGQGLRLIYYSQIVNDFQKGDIAEGYSVSREKKESFPLTVTSAQKNPTAFYLCASRDGSTNEKLFFGSGTQLSVL.